The 18 T cell receptor beta chains below come from one sample, sequenced in a study of CD8+ T cells in alopecia areata. RNA was isolated and reverse transcribed to cDNA, the sequencing template. Profiled with immunoSEQ multiplex PCR; TCRdb holds only in-frame clones, not every one. The sample presents roughly 120,000 clones, none singletons. The sample comprised lesional skin. These TCRs come from a C3H/HeJ mouse with alopecia areata. The strain's MHC haplotype is H2-k.

As for this clone: The genes and germline here are from mouse. The sequenced fragment ends 4 residues before the CDR3 boundary, so the rest is inferred from the germline J gene. The chain uses TRBV13-3 and TRBJ1-1; D unresolved. The V gene lost 1 base and the J gene lost 0 bases, with 10 bases spanning the gap. The germline V gene has CDR1 NNHDY and CDR2 SYVADS. The CDR3 length is 15 residues. Incomplete CDR3 DNA: TGTGCCAGCAGTGATACCCAACATGCAAACACA. Amino acid sequence: CASSDTQHANT. The entire CDR3 protein reads CASSDTQHANTEVFF.

This clone has at least ten counts. The listed genes are named as in mouse. The sequenced fragment ends 4 residues before the CDR3 boundary, so the rest is inferred from the germline J gene. The chain has TRBV19 and TRBJ2-7; 10 bases are a match to TRBD2. The ends lost 2 bases at V and 0 bases at J; junction bases unmatched: 2. CDR1 is FNHDT and CDR2 is SITEND in the germline V gene (reference sequence). The CDR3 is 15 amino acids. The covered CDR3 bases are TGTGCCAGCAGTATCCGGGACTGGGGCTCCTAT. Protein product: CASSIRDWGSY. The whole CDR3 sequence reads CASSIRDWGSYEQYF.

On this clone: Gene names and germline refer to mouse. The read stops 4 residues short of the end of the CDR3; the missing end is completed from the germline J gene. The chain combines TRBV19 with TRBJ1-4; D may be TRBD1 (5 bases). Germline V gene data show CDR1 as FNHDT and CDR2 as SITEND (reference sequence). V dropped 9 bases and J dropped 3 bases, with 9 bases sitting between them. The CDR3 loop spans 12 amino acids. Here the CDR3 reads CATPGTNERLFF. The DNA read from the CDR3 is TGTGCCACCCCAGGGACCAACGAA.

With respect to this clone: Gene and germline names: mouse. The sequenced part of the CDR3 DNA is TGTGCCAGCAGCCACAGGGGGCAA. Residues: CASSHRGQ. In full, the CDR3 is CASSHRGQEVFF. The chain uses TRBV13-3 and TRBJ1-1, with 9 bases aligning to TRBD1. The read is 4 residues too short to cover the CDR3 end, so that end is filled in from the germline J gene. The CDR3 runs 12 residues. The germline V gene encodes CDR1 NNHDY and CDR2 SYVADS.

This clone was recorded a few times. At residue 12, TCRdb's protein is not the same as the translated DNA, so the protein here was read from the DNA. Gene names are mouse gene names. The CDR3 is cut off 3 residues early in the read; its end comes from the germline J gene. The chain combines TRBV13-3 with TRBJ1-6; TRBD1 might be the D (5 bases). TRBJ1-6 is an ORF, with its function uncertain. Germline values: CDR1 NNHDY, CDR2 SYVADS. V lost 2 bases, J lost 3 bases, and 9 bases lay in between. The CDR3 loop spans 15 amino acids. The CDR3 bases that were read are TGTGCCAGCAGTGAGTCAGGGTACTATAATTCGCCC. It yields the protein CASSESGYYNSP. The CDR3 reads in full as CASSESGYYNSPLYF.

This clone came up a few times. Each gene name is a mouse one. Read coverage stops 4 residues before the CDR3 terminus; the germline J gene supplies the remainder. Other DNA variants within this sample encode the same CDR3. This rearrangement joins TRBV13-3 to TRBJ2-5, with TRBD2 matching 10 bases. This CDR3 has 15 residues. From germline, CDR1 is NNHDY and CDR2 SYVADS. Partial CDR3 DNA: TGTGCCAGCAGTGACTCTGGGGGGGCGCGTGAC. It codes for CASSDSGGARD. The full CDR3 protein is CASSDSGGARDTQYF.

This clone was detected only a few times. Gene labels here are mouse ones. The CDR3 end is not reached by the read, which stops 4 residues before it; the germline J gene fills it in. The chain joins TRBV1 to TRBJ1-1, with 8 positions matching TRBD1. CDR1 is NSQYPW, CDR2 LRSPGD, per germline (reference sequence). V lost 3 bases, J lost 3 bases, and 3 bases stayed unmatched. The length of the CDR3 is 14 residues. The CDR3 loop reads CTCSAGQGDTEVFF. The sequenced CDR3 bases are TGCACCTGCAGTGCTGGACAGGGCGACACA.

To note about this clone: The genes and germline here are from mouse. The sequence runs out 4 residues before the end of the CDR3; the remainder is reconstructed from the germline J gene. The rearrangement uses TRBV13-3 and TRBJ2-7; 9 nucleotides align to TRBD1. V shed 4 bases, J shed 1 base, and the junction held 6 bases outside the gene matches. This CDR3 has 15 amino acids. Germline values: CDR1 NNHDY, CDR2 SYVADS. CDR3 loop: CASSPPGQGSYEQYF. The part of the CDR3 DNA that was read is TGTGCCAGCAGTCCTCCGGGACAGGGTTCCTAT.

This clone was seen only a few times. Gene names denote mouse genes. The read halts 4 residues ahead of the CDR3 end, with the missing end drawn from the germline J gene. The V gene is TRBV12-1, the J gene TRBJ2-2, with 10 bases that match TRBD1. This CDR3 has 16 residues. The V and J ends lost 2 bases and 3 bases, in that order; junction bases with no gene match: 5. The germline V gene has CDR1 SGHSN and CDR2 HYEKVE. The CDR3 loop reads CASSPAGTGDTGQLYF. Partial CDR3 DNA: TGTGCCAGCTCTCCAGCCGGGACAGGGGACACCGGG.

This clone showed up just a few times. The genes and germline here are from mouse. The read terminates 4 residues before the CDR3 end, so the remaining end is supplied by the germline J gene. The gene calls are TRBV1 and TRBJ2-3; TRBD1 matches at 9 bases. The J segment lost 1 base and the V segment lost 5 bases, leaving 7 bases of the junction unmatched. Germline V lookup: CDR1 NSQYPW, CDR2 LRSPGD (reference sequence). This CDR3 has 16 residues. The CDR3: CTCSPIRDRGAETLYF. The part of the CDR3 DNA that was read is TGCACCTGCAGTCCTATCCGGGACAGGGGTGCAGAA.

In this sample, this clone turned up a few times. A read error may produce the germline difference seen at one junction end. Gene and germline names: mouse. The read finishes 4 residues shy of the CDR3 end, and the germline J gene is used to complete it. The chain carries TRBV13-2 and TRBJ2-2; a weak D match, TRBD1 (6 bases). The length of the CDR3 is 16 residues. Germline assignment: CDR1 NNHNN and CDR2 SYGAGS (reference sequence). The DNA read from the CDR3 is TGTGTCAGCGGTGACTCCGGGACAACAAACACCGGG. Translating gives CVSGDSGTTNTG. In full, the CDR3 reads CVSGDSGTTNTGQLYF.

About this clone: Gene and germline names: mouse. Incomplete CDR3 DNA: TGTGCCAGCAGTATAATAGGGGAAGGCACA. Translated: CASSIIGEGT. The whole CDR3 protein reads CASSIIGEGTEVFF. This chain joins TRBV19 and TRBJ1-1; a possible D gene is TRBD1 (5 bases). Read data end 4 residues before the CDR3 end; the end is taken from the germline J gene. This CDR3 spans 14 amino acids. CDR1 is FNHDT, CDR2 SITEND, per germline (reference sequence). The germline V and J ends were trimmed by 1 base and 4 bases, with 11 bases remaining between them.

This clone showed up just a few times. These gene names are mouse names. The read ends 4 residues early relative to the CDR3; the germline J gene fills the gap. This rearrangement joins TRBV13-1 to TRBJ2-7; 10 bases are a match to TRBD2. CDR1 and CDR2 (germline): NSHNY, SYGAGN. The CDR3 loop spans 14 amino acids. CDR3 DNA, as far as it was read: TGTGCCAGCAGCCAAGGACTGGGGGTTTAT. The encoded protein is CASSQGLGVY. The full CDR3 protein is CASSQGLGVYEQYF.

This clone occurred a few times. The gene symbols are mouse symbols. Sequencing ends 4 residues short of the CDR3 end; the germline J gene provides the rest. This chain uses TRBV1 with TRBJ2-3; 8 nucleotides align to TRBD2. Germline V gene data show CDR1 as NSQYPW and CDR2 as LRSPGD (reference sequence). V was pared by 3 bases and J by 0 bases, with 5 bases of the junction left unmatched. This CDR3 is 16 amino acids long. Incomplete CDR3 DNA: TGCACCTGCAGTGCTTTGGGACTGGCTAGTGCAGAA. It translates to CTCSALGLASAE. The CDR3, in full, reads CTCSALGLASAETLYF.

In its sample, this clone was seen a few times. Genes here carry mouse names. The CDR3 end lies 4 residues beyond the end of the read and is filled in from the germline J gene. V is TRBV13-3 and J is TRBJ1-4; TRBD1 matches 9 bases. J was trimmed by 6 bases and V by 3 bases; bases with no gene match: 6. This CDR3 has 15 residues. Per the germline V gene, CDR1 is NNHDY and CDR2 is SYVADS. CDR3 bases read: TGTGCCAGCAGTGGGGACAGGGAAACTTACGAA. Protein product: CASSGDRETYE. The complete CDR3 sequence is CASSGDRETYERLFF.

Note on this clone: Gene names are the mouse ones. With the read ending 4 residues before the CDR3 end, the germline J gene is used to fill in that end. The chain links TRBV1 to TRBJ1-4; TRBD1 matches at 9 bases. Per germline, CDR1 NSQYPW and CDR2 LRSPGD (reference sequence). The CDR3 is 15 residues long. The J segment lost 6 bases and the V segment lost 3 bases, leaving 5 bases of the junction unmatched. The chain's CDR3 is CTCSAGTGRDERLFF. The sequenced CDR3 bases are TGCACCTGCAGTGCTGGGACAGGGAGGGACGAA.

A word on this clone: Genes here carry mouse names. The read ends 4 residues before the CDR3 terminus; that terminus is restored from the germline J gene. V usage is TRBV19 and J usage is TRBJ2-3, with 8 bases aligning to TRBD1. CDR3 length equals 15 residues. V lost 5 bases to trimming and J lost 1 base; unmatched junction nucleotides: 6. Germline V gene data show CDR1 as FNHDT and CDR2 as SITEND (reference sequence). CDR3 residues: CASSPDRVGAETLYF. The CDR3 bases that were read are TGTGCCAGCAGCCCGGACAGGGTGGGTGCAGAA. The full variable domain, its missing parts supplied by reference TRBV19 and TRBJ2-3, is GGIITQTPKFLIGQEGQKLTLKCQQNFNHDTMYWYRQDSGKGLRLIYYSITENDLQKGDLSEGYDASREKKSSFSLTVTSAQKNEMAVFLCASSPDRVGAETLYFGSGTRLTVL.

In the case of this clone: The gene names given are mouse names. Read coverage stops 4 residues before the CDR3 terminus; the germline J gene supplies the remainder. The rearrangement links TRBV13-3 to TRBJ1-4; 11 bases are shared with TRBD1. The length of the CDR3 is 17 residues. Germline-derived CDR1 and CDR2 are NNHDY and SYVADS. The ends lost 4 bases at V and 0 bases at J; junction bases unmatched: 5. The CDR3 protein is CASSNPGQGVSNERLFF. The sequenced CDR3 bases are TGTGCCAGCAGTAACCCGGGACAGGGGGTTTCCAACGAA.